These 6 T cell receptor beta chains share one sample of origin, sequenced in a study of shared clonotypes between healthy human individuals. The data were produced by immunoSEQ multiplex PCR, yet TCRdb's version contains in-frame clones alone and is incomplete. The sample has roughly 2.5 million clones; around nine tenths are singletons. The sample consisted of naive CD4+ T cells sorted from blood. The sample's subset: CD45RA+ positively selected. These TCRs come from a man younger than 35 in good health.

This chain uses TRBV7-9 with TRBJ2-5; 9 nucleotides match TRBD2. The DNA end lines up better with TRBJ2-7; the J call may be wrong. Per the germline V gene, CDR1 is SEHNR and CDR2 is FQNEAQ (reference sequence). The CDR3 runs to 15 residues. CDR3 sequence: CASSLAAGGHYEQYF. CDR3 DNA: TGTGCCAGCAGCCTCGCAGCGGGGGGACACTACGAGCAGTACTTC.

The rearrangement uses TRBV5-6 and TRBJ1-2, with a possible D match to TRBD1 (5 bases). The CDR3 consists of 16 residues. Germline V gives CDR1 SGHDT, CDR2 YYEEEE. V was trimmed by 4 bases and J by 4 bases, leaving 20 bases between them. The CDR3 region has the DNA TGTGCCAGCAGCGCCGACGACGACAGAACCCTCTATGGCTACACCTTC. The encoded protein is CASSADDDRTLYGYTF.

The chain couples TRBV6-5 to TRBJ1-6; D possibly corresponds to TRBD1 (5 bases). This CDR3 has 15 residues. Per the germline V gene, CDR1 is MNHEY and CDR2 is SVGAGI. Trimming pared 0 bases from V and 7 bases from J, leaving 10 bases between. CDR3 coding DNA: TGTGCCAGCAGTTACTCGGCAGGGAAGAATTCACCCCTCCACTTT. Translated, it gives CASSYSAGKNSPLHF.

CDR3 DNA: TGTGCCAGCAACCGGGACGTAATCGGTGATGAGCAGTTCTTC. Translated, it gives CASNRDVIGDEQFF. The chain links TRBV2 to TRBJ2-1; D tentatively fits TRBD1 or TRBD2 (5 bases each). Trimming left V 7 bases short and J 8 bases short, with 18 bases between. Germline-derived CDR1 and CDR2 are SNHLY and FYNNEI. This CDR3 is 14 amino acids long. The whole variable domain, filled in from reference TRBV2 and TRBJ2-1, reads EPEVTQTPSHQVTQMGQEVILRCVPISNHLYFYWYRQILGQKVEFLVSFYNNEISEKSEIFDDQFSVERPDGSNFTLKIRSTKLEDSAMYFCASNRDVIGDEQFFGPGTRLTVL.

V and J are TRBV7-2 and TRBJ2-5; D is ambiguous. The germline gives CDR1 SGHTA, CDR2 FQGNSA. The CDR3 has 15 residues. Trimming took 1 base from V and 6 from J, leaving 15 bases between them. The CDR3 here is CASSLGFGPSQTQYF. CDR3 coding DNA: TGTGCCAGCAGCTTAGGGTTCGGCCCCTCCCAGACCCAGTACTTC.

The chain combines TRBV2 with TRBJ2-3; possible D gene TRBD2, 5 bases. CDR3 length: 13 residues. Trimming shortened V by 8 bases and J by 9 bases, and 18 bases separated the two germline ends. The germline V gene encodes CDR1 SNHLY and CDR2 FYNNEI. The CDR3 protein is CASDGYTGITQYF. CDR3 nucleotides: TGTGCCAGCGACGGATACACCGGGATCACGCAGTATTTT.